This T cell receptor beta chain came from a study of regulatory T cells in long-lasting Graves disease. This clonotype showed up many times. The junction differs from germline at one of its ends, possibly a read error. As to time point: newly diagnosed GD, antithyroid drugs for less than 3 months. The TCR library used RNA extracted from PBMCs. To make TCR beta libraries, researchers used iRepertoire HTBI primers and Arm-PCR of CDR3 regions. TCRdb analysed the multiplex PCR reads with MiXCR anew, one entry per CDR3 protein. The table includes under 250,000 distinct CDR3 sequences, around 20% detected once. Source: peripheral blood mononuclear cells (PBMCs), taken at new diagnosis, from a patient treated with antithyroid drugs. The clonotype comes from a female donor with Graves disease.

In nucleotides, the CDR3 is TGTGCCAGCGGCTTAACGGCGGGAAGCGGATTGAATGAGCAGTTCTTC. It is translated as CASGLTAGSGLNEQFF. The chain combines TRBV7-3 with TRBJ2-1, with D tentatively TRBD2 (6 bases). Germline CDR1 reads SGHTA; CDR2 reads FQGTGA. The CDR3 has 16 residues.